These T cell receptor beta chains were read from a single sample in a study of T cell responses to AZD1222 COVID-19 vaccine. The protocol was immunoSEQ multiplex PCR, while the TCRdb copy is restricted to in-frame clones and leaves out a portion. This table has roughly 200,000 clones, 88% appearing once. Material: peripheral blood, obtained on day 0 of AZD1222 vaccination. These receptors all stem from an adult in good health. CDR3s include the opening cysteine and the closing phenylalanine or tryptophan.

v_gene: TRBV7-9; len: 18; j_gene: TRBJ1-1; CDR3aa: CASSRTGTGLVMNTEAFF
v_gene: TRBV29-1; len: 12; j_gene: TRBJ2-5; CDR3aa: CSATRGVETQYF
v_gene: TRBV28; len: 16; j_gene: TRBJ1-5; CDR3aa: CASSLWARGGNQPQHF
v_gene: TRBV19; len: 15; j_gene: TRBJ1-2; CDR3aa: CASSFLDRGRNGYTF
v_gene: TRBV6-5; len: 12; j_gene: TRBJ1-2; CDR3aa: CASTRGQDGYTF
v_gene: TRBV19; len: 15; j_gene: TRBJ1-5; CDR3aa: CASSSGTGGDQPQHF
v_gene: TRBV20-1; len: 13; j_gene: TRBJ1-6; CDR3aa: CSASFAANSPLHF
v_gene: TRBV29-1; len: 14; j_gene: TRBJ1-5; CDR3aa: CSVADGTGNQPQHF
v_gene: TRBV19; len: 15; j_gene: TRBJ1-5; CDR3aa: CASSAPNGWEQPQHF
v_gene: TRBV6-6; len: 15; j_gene: TRBJ2-7; CDR3aa: CASSYSAGGHYEQYF
v_gene: TRBV5-6; len: 14; j_gene: TRBJ1-6; CDR3aa: CASSTGLSNSPLHF
v_gene: TRBV15; len: 15; j_gene: TRBJ1-1; CDR3aa: CATSPPGILRTEAFF
v_gene: TRBV27; len: 13; j_gene: TRBJ2-4; CDR3aa: CASRQGTGNIQYF
v_gene: TRBV6-1; len: 14; j_gene: TRBJ1-5; CDR3aa: CASSEQGNNQPQHF
v_gene: TRBV28; len: 12; j_gene: TRBJ1-2; CDR3aa: CASSQVPYGYTF
v_gene: TRBV28; len: 12; j_gene: TRBJ1-2; CDR3aa: CASSTPTAYSFF
v_gene: TRBV19; len: 11; j_gene: TRBJ1-1; CDR3aa: CASLWRTEAFF
v_gene: TRBV7-3; len: 13; j_gene: TRBJ1-6; CDR3aa: CASSLNFNSPLHF
v_gene: TRBV3-1/TRBV3-2; len: 15; j_gene: TRBJ1-3; CDR3aa: CASSQNTGAGNTIYF
v_gene: TRBV7-9; len: 15; j_gene: TRBJ2-7; CDR3aa: CASTQTSGQGYEQYF
v_gene: TRBV7-2; len: 14; j_gene: TRBJ2-5; CDR3aa: CASSPGRAPETQYF
v_gene: TRBV7-2; len: 13; j_gene: TRBJ2-5; CDR3aa: CASSLNSQETQYF
v_gene: TRBV19; len: 14; j_gene: TRBJ2-5; CDR3aa: CASSYRAEQETQYF
v_gene: TRBV5-4; len: 14; j_gene: TRBJ2-7; CDR3aa: CASSRETSSYEQYF
v_gene: TRBV6-5; len: 13; j_gene: TRBJ1-1; CDR3aa: CASRLQGTTEAFF
v_gene: TRBV28; len: 13; j_gene: TRBJ1-3; CDR3aa: CASLSGQRSTIYF
v_gene: TRBV12-3/TRBV12-4; len: 12; j_gene: TRBJ1-2; CDR3aa: CASSSGFYGYTF
v_gene: TRBV7-9; len: 17; j_gene: TRBJ1-3; CDR3aa: CASSLSGRRRGGNTIYF
v_gene: TRBV6-2/TRBV6-3; len: 18; j_gene: TRBJ2-5; CDR3aa: CASSYPYGLAGGQETQYF
v_gene: TRBV5-1; len: 16; j_gene: TRBJ2-3; CDR3aa: CASSEPGQGAGDTQYF
v_gene: TRBV9; len: 14; j_gene: TRBJ2-3; CDR3aa: CASSVDRWSDTQYF
v_gene: TRBV5-4; len: 16; j_gene: TRBJ2-7; CDR3aa: CASSPQGTSGSYEQYF
v_gene: TRBV5-4; len: 16; j_gene: TRBJ2-7; CDR3aa: CASSLGDGGNSYEQYF
v_gene: TRBV4-3; len: 14; j_gene: TRBJ1-1; CDR3aa: CASSQRWEDTEAFF
v_gene: TRBV7-2; len: 13; j_gene: TRBJ1-2; CDR3aa: CASSLTFYYGYTF
v_gene: TRBV9; len: 14; j_gene: TRBJ2-3; CDR3aa: CASSTLSGGDTQYF